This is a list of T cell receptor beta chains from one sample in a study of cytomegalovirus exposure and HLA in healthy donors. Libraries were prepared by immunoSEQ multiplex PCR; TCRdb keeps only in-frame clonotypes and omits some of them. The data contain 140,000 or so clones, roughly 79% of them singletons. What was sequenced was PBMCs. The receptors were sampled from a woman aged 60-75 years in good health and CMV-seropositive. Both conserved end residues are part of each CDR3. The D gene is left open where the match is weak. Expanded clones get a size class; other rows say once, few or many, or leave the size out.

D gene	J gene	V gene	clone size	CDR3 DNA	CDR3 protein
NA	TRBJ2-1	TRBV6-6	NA	TGTGCCAGCAGTTTCCCGAGGATCGATGAGCAGTTCTTC	CASSFPRIDEQFF
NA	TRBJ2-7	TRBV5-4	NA	TGTGCCAGCAGGTGGGGGGGGGACAACTCCTACGAGCAGTACTTC	CASRWGGDNSYEQYF
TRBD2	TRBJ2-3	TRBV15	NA	TGTGCCACCAGCACAGGGACTAGCGGGCGCACAGATACGCAGTATTTT	CATSTGTSGRTDTQYF
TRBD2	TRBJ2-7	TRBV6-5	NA	TGTGCCAGCAGTTACAGCGGGACCGCCTACGAGCAGTACTTC	CASSYSGTAYEQYF
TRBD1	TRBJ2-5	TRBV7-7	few	TGTGCTAGCAGTTATGATTCGGGACAGCAAGAGACCCAGTACTTC	CASSYDSGQQETQYF
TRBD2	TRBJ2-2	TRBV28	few	TGTGCCAGCAGTTTGCCCCCAGGACTAGGTAGCACCGGGGAGCTGTTTTTT	CASSLPPGLGSTGELFF
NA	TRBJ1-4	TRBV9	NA	TGTGCCAGCAGCGCCAGGGTTGTATTCGGTGAAAAACTGTTTTTT	CASSARVVFGEKLFF
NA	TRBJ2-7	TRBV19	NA	TGTGCCAGTAGTAACCGACAGGCGAACTACGAGCAGTACTTC	CASSNRQANYEQYF
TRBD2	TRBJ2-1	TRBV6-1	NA	TGTGCCAGCAGGGGTGGGGCGGGAGGAGGCAATGAGCAGTTCTTC	CASRGGAGGGNEQFF
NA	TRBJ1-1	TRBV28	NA	TGTGCCAGCAGTCGAAGCGGGGAACTGAACACTGAAGCTTTCTTT	CASSRSGELNTEAFF
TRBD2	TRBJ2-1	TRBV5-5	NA	TGTGCCAGCAGCCCCGGACTAGGAACCAATGAGCAGTTCTTC	CASSPGLGTNEQFF
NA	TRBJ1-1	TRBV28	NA	TGTGTGGTGCGGAGATTGAACACTGAAGCTTTCTTT	CVVRRLNTEAFF
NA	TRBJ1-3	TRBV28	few	TGTGCCAGCAGGAAACTGGGGGGGCGCGGGTCTGGAAACACCATATATTTT	CASRKLGGRGSGNTIYF
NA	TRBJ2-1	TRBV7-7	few	TGTGCTAGCAGCTTTGGAGGGGGGCGGGAGTTAAATGAGCAGTTCTTC	CASSFGGGRELNEQFF
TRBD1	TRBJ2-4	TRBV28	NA	TGTGCCAGCAGTTCGGGACAGGGACTAGCCAAAAACATTCAGTACTTC	CASSSGQGLAKNIQYF
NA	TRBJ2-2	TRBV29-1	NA	TGCAGCGGGGGGGTCGCGAACACCGGGGAGCTGTTTTTT	CSGGVANTGELFF
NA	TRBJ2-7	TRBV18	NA	TGTGCCAGCTCACCCCCCCCGAGTGTCTCCTACGAGCAGTACTTC	CASSPPPSVSYEQYF
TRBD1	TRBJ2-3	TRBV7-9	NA	TGTGCCAGCAGCTTAGGATTCCGACAGGGCCTTTGGGGTACGCAGTATTTT	CASSLGFRQGLWGTQYF
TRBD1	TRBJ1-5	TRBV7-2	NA	TGTGCCAGCAGCCCTACAGGGGGCAATCAGCCCCAGCATTTT	CASSPTGGNQPQHF
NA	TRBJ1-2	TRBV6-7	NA	TGTGCCAGCAGTTACAACAGAGGGGGTGCTAACTATGGCTACACCTTC	CASSYNRGGANYGYTF
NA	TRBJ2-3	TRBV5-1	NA	TGCGCCAGCAGCTTGCGGGAACTCACAGATACGCAGTATTTT	CASSLRELTDTQYF
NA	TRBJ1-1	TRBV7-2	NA	TGTGCCAGCAGCTTATCAGGGGCCCAGAACACTGAAGCTTTCTTT	CASSLSGAQNTEAFF